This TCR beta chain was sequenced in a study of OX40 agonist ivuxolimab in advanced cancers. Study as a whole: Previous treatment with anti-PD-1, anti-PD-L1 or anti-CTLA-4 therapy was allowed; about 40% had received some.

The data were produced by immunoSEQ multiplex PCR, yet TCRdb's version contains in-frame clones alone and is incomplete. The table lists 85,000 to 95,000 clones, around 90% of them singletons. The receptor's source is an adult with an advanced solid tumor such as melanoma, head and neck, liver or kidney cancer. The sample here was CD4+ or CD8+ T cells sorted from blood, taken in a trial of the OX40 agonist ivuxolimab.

CDR3 sequence reads: CASSQTGRGYTF. DNA for the CDR3: TGTGCCAGCAGTCAAACAGGGAGGGGCTACACCTTC. The chain is built from TRBV28 and TRBJ1-2, with D possibly matching TRBD1 (6 bases). This CDR3 contains 12 residues. Germline CDR1 is MDHEN and CDR2 is SYDVKM. Trimming removed 5 bases from V and 8 bases from J, with 12 bases in between.